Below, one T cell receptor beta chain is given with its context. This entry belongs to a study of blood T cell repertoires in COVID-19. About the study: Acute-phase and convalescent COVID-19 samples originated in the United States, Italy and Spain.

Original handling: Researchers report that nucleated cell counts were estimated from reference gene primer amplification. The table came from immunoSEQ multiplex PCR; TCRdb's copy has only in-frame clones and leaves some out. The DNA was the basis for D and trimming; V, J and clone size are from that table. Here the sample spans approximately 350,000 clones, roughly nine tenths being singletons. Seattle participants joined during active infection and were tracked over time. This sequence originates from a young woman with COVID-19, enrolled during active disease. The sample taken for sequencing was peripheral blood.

The CDR3 reads CASSMTGPNQPQHF. The DNA of the CDR3 is TGTGCCAGTAGTATGACAGGGCCCAATCAGCCCCAGCATTTT. V and J are TRBV19 and TRBJ1-5; 7 bases line up with TRBD1. V was clipped by 3 bases and J by 3 bases; unmatched bases: 2. CDR3 length: 14 amino acids. Germline values: CDR1 LNHDA, CDR2 SQIVND (reference sequence).